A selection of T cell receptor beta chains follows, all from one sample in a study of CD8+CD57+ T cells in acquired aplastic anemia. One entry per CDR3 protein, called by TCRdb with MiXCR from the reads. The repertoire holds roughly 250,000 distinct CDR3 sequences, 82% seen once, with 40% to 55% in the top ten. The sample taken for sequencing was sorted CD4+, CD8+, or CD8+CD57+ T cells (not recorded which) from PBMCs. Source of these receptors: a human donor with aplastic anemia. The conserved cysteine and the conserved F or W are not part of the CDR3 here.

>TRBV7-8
ASSLALAPDTQAF
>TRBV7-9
ASSLAGGAHTES
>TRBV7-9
ASSWSGGSNYDLF
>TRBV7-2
ASSFHSDGRDLTQY
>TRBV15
ATSLSGVRAGGDQETQY
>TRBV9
ASSEGLATRYF
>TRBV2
ASGDSGTGTQQF
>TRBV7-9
ASSFTSAMGSS
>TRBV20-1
SPLDVDTGELF
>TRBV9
ASSGDGGGDTQY
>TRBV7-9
ASSSTVRVAVSEAF
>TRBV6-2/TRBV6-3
ASSYESGDTQY
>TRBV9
ASSVEEQGIDTQY
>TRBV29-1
SARTGGETQY
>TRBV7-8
ASSLASSPGEPQ
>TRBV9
ASRVGGNIQYSPLH
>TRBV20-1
SARDRSVLREQY
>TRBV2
ASSDGVIDEQI
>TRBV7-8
ASSPTGVPDAQF
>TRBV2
ASRDGGTGTQT
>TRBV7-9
ATSSTASQETRY
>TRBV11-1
ASSSRDRDQPQH
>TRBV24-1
ATGTTGSRDEQF
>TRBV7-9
ASSPSGDTQY
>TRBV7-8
ASGFGGGPETH
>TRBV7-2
ASSRAGSYGANGLT
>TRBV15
ATSRGGLANYGYT
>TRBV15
ATSRGANSPLH
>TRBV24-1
ASGEGDTEAQY
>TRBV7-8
ASSSPGGSDEQY
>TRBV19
ASSIDPASYEQY
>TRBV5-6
ASSLERGGGAYNEQF
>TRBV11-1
ASSLTGGGQDEAF